Below, 13 T cell receptor beta chains from the same sample are listed, as sequenced in a study of cytomegalovirus exposure and HLA in healthy donors. TCRdb's table, derived via immunoSEQ multiplex PCR, lists solely in-frame clones and lacks some. The table lists about 110,000 clones, approximately 87% of them singletons. Input material: PBMCs. Source of these receptors: a woman aged 25 to 39 in good health and CMV-seropositive.

The genes are TRBV6-5 and TRBJ1-1, with D perhaps TRBD1 (5 bases). This CDR3 is built from 14 residues. Germline CDR1 reads MNHEY; CDR2 reads SVGAGI. V lost 5 bases, J lost 0 bases, and 10 bases lay in between. This CDR3 is CASSRDSLNTEAFF. As DNA, the CDR3 is TGTGCCAGCAGTCGTGACAGCCTGAACACTGAAGCTTTCTTT.

V usage is TRBV5-1 and J usage is TRBJ1-4; 8 nucleotides line up with TRBD1. From germline, CDR1 is SGHRS and CDR2 YFSETQ. J lost 7 bases, V lost 1 base, and 3 bases had no gene match. The CDR3 has 14 residues. CDR3 loop: CASSLSGGREKLFF. CDR3 coding DNA: TGCGCCAGCAGCTTGTCAGGGGGCCGTGAAAAACTGTTTTTT.

In this sample, this clone turned up once. The chain has TRBV27 and TRBJ2-1, with TRBD2 matching 10 bases. V dropped 2 bases and J dropped 9; count of bases not matched to a gene: 7. In germline, CDR1 is MNHEY, CDR2 SMNVEV (reference sequence). CDR3 size: 15 residues. CDR3 amino acids: CASSLLSGGVSEQFF. The CDR3 DNA reads as TGTGCCAGCAGTTTACTAAGCGGGGGGGTGAGTGAGCAGTTCTTC.

The CDR3 DNA reads TGTGCCAGCAGCCCCGGGACAAACTACAATGAGCAGTTCTTC. Translated, it gives CASSPGTNYNEQFF. The rearrangement joins TRBV9 to TRBJ2-1; tentative D call: TRBD1 (6 bases). Germline CDR1 SGDLS, CDR2 YYNGEE. This CDR3 contains 14 residues. V lost 4 bases to trimming and J lost 3 bases, with 11 bases between them. Using reference TRBV9 and TRBJ2-1 for the parts outside the CDR3, the full variable domain is DSGVTQTPKHLITATGQRVTLRCSPRSGDLSVYWYQQSLDQGLQFLIQYYNGEERAKGNILERFSAQQFPDLHSELNLSSLELGDSALYFCASSPGTNYNEQFFGPGTRLTVL.

The chain has TRBV19 and TRBJ1-2; 9 nucleotides match TRBD1. J was trimmed by 6 bases and V by 7 bases; bases with no gene match: 9. The CDR3 is 14 amino acids. Germline V gene data show CDR1 as LNHDA and CDR2 as SQIVND (reference sequence). CDR3 region: CASTLRQGEDGYTF. The CDR3 DNA reads as TGTGCCAGTACCCTACGACAGGGGGAGGATGGCTACACCTTC.

This chain links TRBV4-1 with TRBJ2-3; maybe TRBD1 (5 bases). There are 15 residues in the CDR3. V gave up 0 bases and J gave up 3 bases, with 10 bases separating them. Germline assignment: CDR1 MGHRA and CDR2 YSYEKL. The CDR3: CASSQDYRPTDTQYF. For the CDR3, the DNA is TGCGCCAGCAGCCAAGATTACAGGCCGACAGATACGCAGTATTTT.

This clone was picked up one time. The V call is TRBV9, the J call TRBJ2-6; D is undetermined. V dropped 4 bases and J dropped 4 bases, with 12 bases sitting between them. CDR3 length equals 15 residues. CDR1 and CDR2 (germline): SGDLS, YYNGEE. Here the CDR3 reads CASSPLRSGANVLTF. CDR3 DNA sequence: TGTGCCAGCAGCCCCCTCCGGTCAGGGGCCAACGTCCTGACTTTC.

V and J are TRBV4-1 and TRBJ2-7, with 10 nucleotides matching TRBD1. CDR1 and CDR2 (germline): MGHRA, YSYEKL. The J segment lost 6 bases and the V segment lost 6 bases, leaving 8 bases of the junction unmatched. This CDR3 region has 14 residues. In DNA, the CDR3 is TGCGCCAGCAGGCGGACAGGGGGAGAGGGCGAGCAGTACTTC. Its translation is CASRRTGGEGEQYF.

The J gene is TRBJ2-3, the V gene TRBV7-9; maybe TRBD1 (6 bases). Between the trimmed V and J ends, which lost 5 bases and 6 bases, there was a span of 15 bases. The CDR3 runs to 14 residues. Germline CDR1 reads SEHNR; CDR2 reads FQNEAQ (reference sequence). The CDR3 loop reads CASSVQGMDDTQYF. The CDR3 DNA is TGTGCCAGCAGCGTTCAGGGGATGGACGATACGCAGTATTTT.

V is TRBV7-3 and J is TRBJ2-5; TRBD2 matches 10 bases. Germline loops: CDR1 SGHTA, CDR2 FQGTGA. There are 15 residues in the CDR3. V trimming: 0 bases; J trimming: 5 bases; junction bases outside the gene matches: 3. This CDR3 reads CASSLTSGRGETQYF. The CDR3 nucleotides are TGTGCCAGCAGCTTAACGAGCGGGAGGGGCGAGACCCAGTACTTC.

J is TRBJ2-7 and V is TRBV4-3; D gene uncertain. The CDR3 consists of 14 residues. Trimming pared 4 bases from V and 6 bases from J, leaving 16 bases between. Germline V CDR1 and CDR2: LGHNA, YSLEER. The CDR3 reads CASSLRPYRGEQYF. For the CDR3, the DNA is TGCGCCAGCAGCCTGAGGCCATACCGCGGCGAGCAGTACTTC.

The chain couples TRBV30 to TRBJ1-5, with a tentative D call TRBD1 (6 bases). V dropped 2 bases and J dropped 6 bases, with 11 bases sitting between them. Germline V gene sequence: CDR1 GTSNPN, CDR2 SVGIG (reference sequence). The CDR3 runs 13 residues. CDR3 region: CAWSSGGGQPQHF. Here the CDR3 DNA reads TGTGCCTGGAGTAGCGGGGGCGGTCAGCCCCAGCATTTT.

The chain has TRBV28 and TRBJ2-5, with D perhaps matching TRBD1 (6 bases). The V end lost 3 bases, the J end lost 5 bases, and 19 bases lay between the germline ends. This CDR3 has 16 amino acids. The germline V gene encodes CDR1 MDHEN and CDR2 SYDVKM. CDR3 nucleotides: TGTGCCAGCAGTTTTACAGGGAGCCTTCGCCCGGAGACCCAGTACTTC. It yields the protein CASSFTGSLRPETQYF.